These 5 T cell receptor beta chains share one sample of origin, sequenced in a study of cytomegalovirus exposure and HLA in healthy donors. PCR employed 60 Vbeta and 13 Jbeta primers. The repertoire was sequenced with immunoSEQ multiplex PCR; TCRdb's copy has only in-frame clones and lacks some. Of about 140,000 clones listed, approximately 80% are singletons. The sequenced sample was PBMCs. The receptors were gathered from a man aged 40-49 years in good health and CMV-seronegative.

This chain joins TRBV18 and TRBJ2-5; D is unclear. The CDR3 contains 16 residues. The V end lost 2 bases, the J end lost 2 bases, and 15 bases lay between the germline ends. Germline values: CDR1 KGHSH, CDR2 LQKENI. This CDR3 reads CASSPLGYENQETQYF. The CDR3 nucleotides are TGTGCCAGCTCACCATTGGGCTATGAGAATCAAGAGACCCAGTACTTC.

This chain uses TRBV29-1 with TRBJ2-1; tentatively, D is TRBD2 (6 bases). Trimming removed 6 bases at V and 6 bases at J, with 18 bases between. Germline CDR1 reads SQVTM; CDR2 reads ANQGSEA. The CDR3 extends over 14 amino acids. The CDR3 loop is CSVYYGGAPNEQFF. The CDR3, as DNA: TGCAGCGTGTATTACGGGGGAGCTCCCAATGAGCAGTTCTTC.

The chain links TRBV2 to TRBJ2-7; D perhaps matches TRBD1 (6 bases). Germline-derived CDR1 and CDR2 are SNHLY and FYNNEI. The V gene lost 7 bases and the J gene lost 5 bases, with 18 bases spanning the gap. The CDR3 covers 14 residues. CDR3 coding DNA: TGTGCCAGCAAAGCTCCAGGGGATATCCACGAGCAGTACTTC. Translated: CASKAPGDIHEQYF.

The chain uses TRBV18 and TRBJ1-6, with TRBD1 matching 8 bases. V lost 3 bases to trimming and J lost 10 bases; unmatched junction nucleotides: 8. Germline V CDR1 and CDR2: KGHSH, LQKENI. The CDR3 loop spans 15 amino acids. The chain's CDR3 is CASSPGQGVGSPLHF. The CDR3 DNA reads TGTGCCAGCTCACCCGGACAGGGAGTTGGGTCACCCCTCCACTTT. Filled out from reference TRBV18 and TRBJ1-6, the complete variable domain reads NAGVMQNPRHLVRRRGQEARLRCSPMKGHSHVYWYRQLPEEGLKFMVYLQKENIIDESGMPKERFSAEFPKEGPSILRIQQVVRGDSAAYFCASSPGQGVGSPLHFGNGTRLTVT.

The chain is built from TRBV5-4 and TRBJ2-7; TRBD1 aligns across 10 bases. Germline lookup yields CDR1 SGHNT and CDR2 YYREEE (reference sequence). The CDR3 is 14 amino acids. V lost 9 bases to trimming and J lost 6 bases; unmatched junction nucleotides: 12. CDR3 residues: CATARDRGLSEQYF. The CDR3 bases are TGTGCCACAGCTCGGGACAGGGGTTTGAGCGAGCAGTACTTC.